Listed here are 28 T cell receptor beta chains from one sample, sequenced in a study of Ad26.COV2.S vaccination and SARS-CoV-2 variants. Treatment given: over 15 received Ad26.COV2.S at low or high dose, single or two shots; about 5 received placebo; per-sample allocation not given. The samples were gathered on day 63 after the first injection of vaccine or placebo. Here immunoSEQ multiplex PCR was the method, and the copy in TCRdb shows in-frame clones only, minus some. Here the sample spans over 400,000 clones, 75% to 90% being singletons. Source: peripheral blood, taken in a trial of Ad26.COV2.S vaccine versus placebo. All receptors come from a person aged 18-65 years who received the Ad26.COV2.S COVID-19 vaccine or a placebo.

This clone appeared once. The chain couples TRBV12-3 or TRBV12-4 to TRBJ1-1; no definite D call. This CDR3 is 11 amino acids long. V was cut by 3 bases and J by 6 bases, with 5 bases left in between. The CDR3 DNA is TGTGCCAGCAGTTTGGGCTCTGAAGCTTTCTTT. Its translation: CASSLGSEAFF.

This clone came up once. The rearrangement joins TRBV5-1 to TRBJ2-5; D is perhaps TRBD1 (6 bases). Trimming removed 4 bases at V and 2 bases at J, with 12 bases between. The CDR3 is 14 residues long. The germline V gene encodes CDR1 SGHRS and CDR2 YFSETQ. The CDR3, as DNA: TGCGCCAGCAGCGTCGCACAGGGTCAAGAGACCCAGTACTTC. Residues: CASSVAQGQETQYF.

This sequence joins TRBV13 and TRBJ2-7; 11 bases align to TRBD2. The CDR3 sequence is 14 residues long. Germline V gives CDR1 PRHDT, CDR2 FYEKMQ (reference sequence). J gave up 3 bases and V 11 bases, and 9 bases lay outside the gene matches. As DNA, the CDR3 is TGTGCCGTAGCCCGACTAGCGGGAAACTACGAGCAGTACGTC. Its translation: CAVARLAGNYEQYV.

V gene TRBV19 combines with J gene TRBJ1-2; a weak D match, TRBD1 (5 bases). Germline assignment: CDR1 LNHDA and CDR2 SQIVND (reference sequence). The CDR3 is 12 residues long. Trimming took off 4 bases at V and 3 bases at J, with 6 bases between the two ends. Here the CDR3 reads CASSRGDYGYTF. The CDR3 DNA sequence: TGTGCCAGTAGTAGGGGGGACTATGGCTACACCTTC.

The CDR3, as DNA: TGTGCCAGCAGCCAAGGTCGGGGGGATGAGCAGTTCTTC. It encodes CASSQGRGDEQFF. The J gene is TRBJ2-1, the V gene TRBV3-1 (or the pseudogene TRBV3-2); 7 bases match TRBD2. CDR3 size: 13 residues. Germline-derived CDR1 and CDR2 are LGHDT and YNNKEL (reference sequence). Germline trimming cut 1 base from V and 8 bases from J; bases unmatched to any gene: 2.

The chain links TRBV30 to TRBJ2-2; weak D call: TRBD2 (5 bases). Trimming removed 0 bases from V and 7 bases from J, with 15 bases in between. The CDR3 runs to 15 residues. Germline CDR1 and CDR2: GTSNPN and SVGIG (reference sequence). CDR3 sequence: CAWSVGGSGVGELFF. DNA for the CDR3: TGTGCCTGGAGTGTGGGCGGGTCTGGGGTCGGGGAGCTGTTTTTT.

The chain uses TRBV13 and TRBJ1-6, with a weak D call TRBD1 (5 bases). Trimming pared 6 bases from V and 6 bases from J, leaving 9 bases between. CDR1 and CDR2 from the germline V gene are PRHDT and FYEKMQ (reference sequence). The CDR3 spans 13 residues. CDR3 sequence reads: CASRGPLNSPLHF. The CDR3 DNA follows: TGTGCCAGCAGGGGACCCCTTAATTCACCCCTCCACTTT.

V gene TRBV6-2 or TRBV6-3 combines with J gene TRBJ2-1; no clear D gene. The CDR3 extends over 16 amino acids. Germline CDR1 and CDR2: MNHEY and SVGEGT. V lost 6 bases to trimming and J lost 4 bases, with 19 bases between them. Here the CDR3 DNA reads TGTGCCAGCAGCGACCCTCCGCCAAGCCGATACAATGAGCAGTTCTTC. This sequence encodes CASSDPPPSRYNEQFF.

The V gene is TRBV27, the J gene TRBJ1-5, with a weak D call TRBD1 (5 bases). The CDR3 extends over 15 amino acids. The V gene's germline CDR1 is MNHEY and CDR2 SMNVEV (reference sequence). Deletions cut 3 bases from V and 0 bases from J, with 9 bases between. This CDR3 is CASSLGRYSNQPQHF. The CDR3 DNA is TGTGCCAGCAGTTTGGGACGATATAGCAATCAGCCCCAGCATTTT.

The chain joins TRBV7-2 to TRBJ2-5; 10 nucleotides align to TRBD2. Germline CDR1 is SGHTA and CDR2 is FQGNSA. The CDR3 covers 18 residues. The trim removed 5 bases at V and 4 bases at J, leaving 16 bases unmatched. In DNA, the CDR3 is TGTGCCAGCAGCCACACCGGGGTACTAGCGGGGTCCCGAGAGACCCAGTACTTC. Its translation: CASSHTGVLAGSRETQYF.

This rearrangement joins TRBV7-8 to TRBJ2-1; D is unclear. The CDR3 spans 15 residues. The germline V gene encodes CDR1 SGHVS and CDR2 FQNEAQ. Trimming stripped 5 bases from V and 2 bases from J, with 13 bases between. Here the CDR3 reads CASSLRSQPYNEQFF. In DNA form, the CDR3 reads TGTGCCAGCAGCCTCCGGAGCCAACCCTACAATGAGCAGTTCTTC.

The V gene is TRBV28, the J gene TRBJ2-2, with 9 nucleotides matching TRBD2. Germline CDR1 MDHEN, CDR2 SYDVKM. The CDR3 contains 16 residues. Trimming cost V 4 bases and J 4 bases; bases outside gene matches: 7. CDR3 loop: CASSYSGGRRTGELFF. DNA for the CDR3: TGTGCCAGCAGTTATAGCGGGGGCCGACGCACCGGGGAGCTGTTTTTT.

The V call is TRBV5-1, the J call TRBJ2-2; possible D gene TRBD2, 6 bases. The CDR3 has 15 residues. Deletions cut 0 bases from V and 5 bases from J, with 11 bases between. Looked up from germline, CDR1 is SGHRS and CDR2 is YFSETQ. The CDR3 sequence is CASSLELGGTGELFF. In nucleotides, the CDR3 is TGCGCCAGCAGCTTGGAGTTGGGGGGAACCGGGGAGCTGTTTTTT.

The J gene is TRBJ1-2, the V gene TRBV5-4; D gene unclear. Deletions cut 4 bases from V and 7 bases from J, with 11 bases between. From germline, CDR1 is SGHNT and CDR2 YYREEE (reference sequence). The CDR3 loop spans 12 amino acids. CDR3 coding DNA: TGTGCCAGCAGCGACGACTATCTTGGCTACACCTTC. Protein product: CASSDDYLGYTF.

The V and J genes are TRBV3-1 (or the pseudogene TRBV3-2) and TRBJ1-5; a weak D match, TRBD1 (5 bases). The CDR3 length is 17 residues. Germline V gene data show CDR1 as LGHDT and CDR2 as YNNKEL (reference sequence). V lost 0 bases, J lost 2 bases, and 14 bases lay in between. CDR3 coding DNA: TGTGCCAGCAGCCAAGACCGGGCGAGGGACGGCAATCAGCCCCAGCATTTT. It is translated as CASSQDRARDGNQPQHF.

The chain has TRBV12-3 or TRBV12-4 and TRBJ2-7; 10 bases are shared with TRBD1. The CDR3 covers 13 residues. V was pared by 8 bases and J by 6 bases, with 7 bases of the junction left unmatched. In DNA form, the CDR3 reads TGTGCCAGCTCCTGGACAGGGGGGAGCGAGCAGTACGTC. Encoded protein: CASSWTGGSEQYV.

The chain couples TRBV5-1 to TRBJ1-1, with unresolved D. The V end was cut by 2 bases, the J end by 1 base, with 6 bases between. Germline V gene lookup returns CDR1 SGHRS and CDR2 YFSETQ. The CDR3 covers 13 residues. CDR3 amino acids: CASSFLSNTEAFF. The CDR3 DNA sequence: TGCGCCAGCAGCTTTTTGTCGAACACTGAAGCTTTCTTT.

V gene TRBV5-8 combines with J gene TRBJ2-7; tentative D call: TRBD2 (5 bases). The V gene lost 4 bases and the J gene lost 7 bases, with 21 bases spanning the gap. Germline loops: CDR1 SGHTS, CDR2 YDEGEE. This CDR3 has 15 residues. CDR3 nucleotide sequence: TGTGCCAGCAGCCCACTTTTCGGAGGAGGTGGGGAGCAGTACGTC. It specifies CASSPLFGGGGEQYV.

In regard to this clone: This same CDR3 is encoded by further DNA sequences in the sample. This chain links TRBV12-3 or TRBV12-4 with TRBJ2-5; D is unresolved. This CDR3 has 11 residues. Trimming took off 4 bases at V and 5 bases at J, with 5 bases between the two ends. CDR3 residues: CASSYRETQYF. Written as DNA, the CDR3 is TGTGCCAGCAGTTATAGGGAGACCCAGTACTTC.

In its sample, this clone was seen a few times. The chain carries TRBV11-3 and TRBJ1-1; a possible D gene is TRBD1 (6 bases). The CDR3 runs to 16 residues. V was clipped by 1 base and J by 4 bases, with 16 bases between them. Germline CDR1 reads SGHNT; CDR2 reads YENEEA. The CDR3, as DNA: TGTGCCAGCAGCTTAGCCGGAGGGGGGGCCGGCACTGAAGCTTTCTTT. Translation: CASSLAGGGAGTEAFF.

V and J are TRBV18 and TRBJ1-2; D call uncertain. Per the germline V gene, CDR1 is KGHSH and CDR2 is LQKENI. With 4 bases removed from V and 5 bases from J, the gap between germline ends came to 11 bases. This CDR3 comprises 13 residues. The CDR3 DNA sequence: TGTGCCAGCTCACAAGGCGCTCCTTATGGCTACACCTTC. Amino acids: CASSQGAPYGYTF.

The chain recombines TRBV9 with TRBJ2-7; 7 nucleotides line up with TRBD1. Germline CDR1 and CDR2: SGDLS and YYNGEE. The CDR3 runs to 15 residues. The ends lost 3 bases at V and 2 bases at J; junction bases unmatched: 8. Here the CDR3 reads CASSATGTVTYEQYF. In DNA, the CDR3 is TGTGCCAGCAGCGCAACCGGGACAGTCACCTACGAGCAGTACTTC.

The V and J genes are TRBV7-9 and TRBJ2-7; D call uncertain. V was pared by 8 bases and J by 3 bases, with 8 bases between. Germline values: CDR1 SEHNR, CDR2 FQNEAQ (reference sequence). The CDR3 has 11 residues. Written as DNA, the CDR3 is TGTGCCAGCGGCAGGAGCTACGAGCAGTACTTC. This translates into CASGRSYEQYF.

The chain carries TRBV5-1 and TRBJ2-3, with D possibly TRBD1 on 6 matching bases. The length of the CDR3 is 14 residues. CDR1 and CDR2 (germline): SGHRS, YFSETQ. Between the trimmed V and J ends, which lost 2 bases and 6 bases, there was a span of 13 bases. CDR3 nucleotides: TGCGCCAGCAGCTTCAGGGGTGAGATTGATACGCAGTATTTT. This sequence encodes CASSFRGEIDTQYF.

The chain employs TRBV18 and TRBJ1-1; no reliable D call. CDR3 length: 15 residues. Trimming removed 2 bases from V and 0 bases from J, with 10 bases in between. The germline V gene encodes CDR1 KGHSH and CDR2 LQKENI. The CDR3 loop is CASSPGVHLNTEAFF. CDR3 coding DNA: TGTGCCAGCTCACCAGGGGTGCATTTGAACACTGAAGCTTTCTTT.

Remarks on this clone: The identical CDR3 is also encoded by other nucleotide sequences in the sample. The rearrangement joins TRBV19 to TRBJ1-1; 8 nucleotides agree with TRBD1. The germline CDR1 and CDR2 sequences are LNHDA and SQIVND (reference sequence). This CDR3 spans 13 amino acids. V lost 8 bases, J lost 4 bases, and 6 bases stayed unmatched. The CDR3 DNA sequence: TGTGCCAGTTCATTTACAGGGGGCACTGAAGCTTTCTTT. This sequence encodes CASSFTGGTEAFF.

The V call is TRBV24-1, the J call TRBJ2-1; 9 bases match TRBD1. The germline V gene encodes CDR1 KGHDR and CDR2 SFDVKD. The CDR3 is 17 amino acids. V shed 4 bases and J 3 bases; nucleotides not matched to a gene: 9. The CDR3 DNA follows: TGTGCCACCAGTGAATCGCCGGGACAGGGTGACTACAATGAGCAGTTCTTC. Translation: CATSESPGQGDYNEQFF.

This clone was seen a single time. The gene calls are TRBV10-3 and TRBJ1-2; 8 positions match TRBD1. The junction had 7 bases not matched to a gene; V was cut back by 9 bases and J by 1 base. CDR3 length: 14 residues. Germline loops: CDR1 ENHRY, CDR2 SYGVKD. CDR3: CAMTGQGDNYGYTF. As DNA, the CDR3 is TGTGCCATGACAGGACAGGGTGATAACTATGGCTACACCTTC.